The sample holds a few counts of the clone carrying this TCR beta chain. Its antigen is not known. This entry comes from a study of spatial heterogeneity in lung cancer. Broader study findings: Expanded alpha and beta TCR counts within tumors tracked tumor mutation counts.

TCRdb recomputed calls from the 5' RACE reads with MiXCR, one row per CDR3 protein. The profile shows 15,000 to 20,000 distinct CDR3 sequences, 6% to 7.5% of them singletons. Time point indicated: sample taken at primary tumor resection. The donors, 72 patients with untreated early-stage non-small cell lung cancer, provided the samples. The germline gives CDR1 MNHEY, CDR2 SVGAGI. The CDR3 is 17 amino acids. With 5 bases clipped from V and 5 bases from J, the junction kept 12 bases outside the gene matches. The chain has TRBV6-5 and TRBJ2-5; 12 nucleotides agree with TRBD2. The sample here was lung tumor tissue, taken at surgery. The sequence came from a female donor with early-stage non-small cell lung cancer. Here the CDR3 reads CASSRTGLAGGPETQYF. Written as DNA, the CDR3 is TGTGCCAGCAGTAGGACAGGGCTAGCGGGGGGGCCGGAGACCCAGTACTTC.